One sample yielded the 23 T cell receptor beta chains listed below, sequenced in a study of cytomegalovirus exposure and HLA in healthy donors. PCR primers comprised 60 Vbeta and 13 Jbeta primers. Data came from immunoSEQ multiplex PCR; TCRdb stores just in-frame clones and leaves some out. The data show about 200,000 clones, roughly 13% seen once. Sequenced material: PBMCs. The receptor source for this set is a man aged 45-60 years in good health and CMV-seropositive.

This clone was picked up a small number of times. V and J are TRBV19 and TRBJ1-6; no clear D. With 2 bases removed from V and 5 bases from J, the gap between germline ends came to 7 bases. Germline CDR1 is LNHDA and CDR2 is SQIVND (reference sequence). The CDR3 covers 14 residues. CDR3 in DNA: TGTGCCAGTAGTATACTAACAGATAATTCACCCCTCCACTTT. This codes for CASSILTDNSPLHF.

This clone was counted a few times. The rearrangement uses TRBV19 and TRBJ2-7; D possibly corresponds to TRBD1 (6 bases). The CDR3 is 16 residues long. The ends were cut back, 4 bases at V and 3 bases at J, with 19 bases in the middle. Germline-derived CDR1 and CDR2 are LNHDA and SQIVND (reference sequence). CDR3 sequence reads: CASSRSLTRGFYEQYF. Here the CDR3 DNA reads TGTGCCAGTAGTAGATCTCTCACAAGGGGGTTCTACGAGCAGTACTTC.

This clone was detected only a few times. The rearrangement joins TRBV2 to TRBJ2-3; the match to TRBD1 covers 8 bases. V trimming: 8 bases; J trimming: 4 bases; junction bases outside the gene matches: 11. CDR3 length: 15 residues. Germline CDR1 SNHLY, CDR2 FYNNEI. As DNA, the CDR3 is TGTGCCAGCGGGGAGACAGGGGTGGTCGCAGATACGCAGTATTTT. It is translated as CASGETGVVADTQYF.

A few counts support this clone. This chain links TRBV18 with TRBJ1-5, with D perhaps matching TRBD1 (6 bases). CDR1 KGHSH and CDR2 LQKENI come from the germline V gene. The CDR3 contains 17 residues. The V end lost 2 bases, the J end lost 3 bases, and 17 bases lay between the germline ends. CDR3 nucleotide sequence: TGTGCCAGCTCACCAAGGACAGCCACTTTAGTCAATCAGCCCCAGCATTTT. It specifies CASSPRTATLVNQPQHF.

The CDR3 bases are TGTGCCAGCAGTGGAGGACAGGAGCGGGTGGGGAATGAGCAGTTCTTC. Protein product: CASSGGQERVGNEQFF. The chain joins TRBV6-1 to TRBJ2-1, with D tentatively TRBD1 (7 bases). CDR3 length equals 16 residues. V gave up 4 bases and J gave up 7 bases, with 20 bases separating them. Germline assignment: CDR1 MNHNS and CDR2 SASEGT.

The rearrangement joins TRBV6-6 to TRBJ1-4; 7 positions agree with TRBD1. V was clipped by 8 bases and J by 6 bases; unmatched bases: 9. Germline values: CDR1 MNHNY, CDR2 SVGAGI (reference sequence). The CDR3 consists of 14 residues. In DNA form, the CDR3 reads TGTGCCAGCCGCATGACAGGGAGTGATGAAAAACTGTTTTTT. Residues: CASRMTGSDEKLFF.

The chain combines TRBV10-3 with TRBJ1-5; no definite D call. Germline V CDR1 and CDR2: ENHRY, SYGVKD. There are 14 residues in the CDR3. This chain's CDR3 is CARRVIHRNQPQHF. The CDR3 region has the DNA TGTGCAAGACGGGTGATACATCGCAATCAGCCCCAGCATTTT.

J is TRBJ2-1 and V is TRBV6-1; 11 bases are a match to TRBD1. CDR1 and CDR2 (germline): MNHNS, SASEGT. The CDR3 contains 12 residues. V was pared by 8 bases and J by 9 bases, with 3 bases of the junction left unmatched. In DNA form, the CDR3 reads TGTGCCAGCGGACAGGGGGCGGGTGAGCAGTTCTTC. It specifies CASGQGAGEQFF.

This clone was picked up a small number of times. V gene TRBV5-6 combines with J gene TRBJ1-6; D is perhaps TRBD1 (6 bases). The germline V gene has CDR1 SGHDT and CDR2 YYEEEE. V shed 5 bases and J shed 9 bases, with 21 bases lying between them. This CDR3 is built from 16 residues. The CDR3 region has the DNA TGTGCCAGCAGTGATATACAGGGAAAATTAAGTTCACCCCTCCACTTT. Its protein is CASSDIQGKLSSPLHF.

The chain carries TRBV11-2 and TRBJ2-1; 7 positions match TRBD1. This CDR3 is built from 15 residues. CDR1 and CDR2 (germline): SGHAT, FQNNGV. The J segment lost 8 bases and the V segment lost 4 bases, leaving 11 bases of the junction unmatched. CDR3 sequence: CASSWPGQITDEQFF. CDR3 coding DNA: TGTGCCAGCAGCTGGCCGGGACAGATTACGGATGAGCAGTTCTTC.

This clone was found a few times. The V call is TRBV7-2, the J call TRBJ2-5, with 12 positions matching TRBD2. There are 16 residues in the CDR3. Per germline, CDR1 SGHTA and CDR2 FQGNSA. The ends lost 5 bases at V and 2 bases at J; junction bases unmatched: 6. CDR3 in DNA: TGTGCCAGCAGCCTCTCGACTAGCGGGGGTCAAGAGACCCAGTACTTC. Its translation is CASSLSTSGGQETQYF. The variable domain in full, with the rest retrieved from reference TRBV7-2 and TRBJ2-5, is GAGVSQSPSNKVTEKGKDVELRCDPISGHTALYWYRQSLGQGLEFLIYFQGNSAPDKSGLPSDRFSAERTGGSVSTLTIQRTQQEDSAVYLCASSLSTSGGQETQYFGPGTRLLVL.

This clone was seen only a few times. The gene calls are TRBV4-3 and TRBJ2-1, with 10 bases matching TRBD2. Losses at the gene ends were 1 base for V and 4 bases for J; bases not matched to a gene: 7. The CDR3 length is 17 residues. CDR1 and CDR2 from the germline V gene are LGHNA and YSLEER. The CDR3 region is CASSQGGAGGRYNEQFF. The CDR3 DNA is TGCGCCAGCAGCCAAGGTGGAGCGGGGGGGCGGTACAATGAGCAGTTCTTC.

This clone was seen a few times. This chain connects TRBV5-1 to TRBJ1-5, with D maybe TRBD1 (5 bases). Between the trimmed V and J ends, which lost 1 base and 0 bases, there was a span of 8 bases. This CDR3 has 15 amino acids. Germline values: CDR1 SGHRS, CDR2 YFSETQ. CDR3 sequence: CASSLRGGSNQPQHF. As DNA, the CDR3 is TGCGCCAGCAGCTTGAGGGGAGGTAGCAATCAGCCCCAGCATTTT.

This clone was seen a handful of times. The CDR3 DNA sequence: TGCGCCAGCAGCTTGGACCGGTCGAACACCGGGGAGCTGTTTTTT. Its translation: CASSLDRSNTGELFF. The V and J genes are TRBV5-1 and TRBJ2-2; D is uncertain. CDR1 is SGHRS, CDR2 YFSETQ, per germline. The CDR3 covers 15 residues. V was clipped by 0 bases and J by 0 bases, with 6 bases between them.

The CDR3 protein is CASSLVSGNGYTF. The CDR3 DNA sequence: TGTGCCAGCAGCTTAGTTTCAGGGAATGGCTACACCTTC. This rearrangement joins TRBV7-6 to TRBJ1-2, with a tentative D call TRBD1 (5 bases). V lost 1 base, J lost 6 bases, and 9 bases lay in between. The CDR3 is 13 residues long. Germline V gene sequence: CDR1 SGHVS, CDR2 FNYEAQ.

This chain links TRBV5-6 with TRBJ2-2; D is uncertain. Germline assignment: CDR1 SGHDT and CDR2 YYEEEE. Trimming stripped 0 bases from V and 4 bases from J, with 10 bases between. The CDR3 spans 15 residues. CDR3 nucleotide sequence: TGTGCCAGCAGCTTGGTGGGCAGTGCCACCGGGGAGCTGTTTTTT. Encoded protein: CASSLVGSATGELFF.

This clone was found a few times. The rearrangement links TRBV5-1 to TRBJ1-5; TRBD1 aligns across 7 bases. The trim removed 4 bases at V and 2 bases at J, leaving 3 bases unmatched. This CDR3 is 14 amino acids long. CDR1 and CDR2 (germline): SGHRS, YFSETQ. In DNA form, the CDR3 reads TGCGCCAGCAGCCCCGGGACAGGCAATCAGCCCCAGCATTTT. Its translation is CASSPGTGNQPQHF.

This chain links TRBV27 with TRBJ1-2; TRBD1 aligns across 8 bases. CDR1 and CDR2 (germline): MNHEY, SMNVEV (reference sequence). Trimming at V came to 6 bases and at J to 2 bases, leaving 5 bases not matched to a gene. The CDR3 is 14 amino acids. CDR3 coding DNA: TGTGCCAGCAGACTGAACAGGGGGAACTATGGCTACACCTTC. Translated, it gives CASRLNRGNYGYTF.

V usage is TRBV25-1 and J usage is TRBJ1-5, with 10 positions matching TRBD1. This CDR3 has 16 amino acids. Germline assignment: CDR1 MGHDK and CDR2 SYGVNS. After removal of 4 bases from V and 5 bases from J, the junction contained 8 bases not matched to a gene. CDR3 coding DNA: TGTGCCAGCAGTGCCTCCCTCGGGACAGGGGATCAGCCCCAGCATTTT. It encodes CASSASLGTGDQPQHF.

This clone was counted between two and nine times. The CDR3 DNA reads as TGCGCCAGCAGTGAAGGGGTATCCTATAATTCACCCCTCCACTTT. Its protein is CASSEGVSYNSPLHF. The chain is built from TRBV10-1 and TRBJ1-6; D is possibly TRBD1 (5 bases). The CDR3 runs 15 residues. Germline CDR1 reads WNHNN; CDR2 reads SYGVQD (reference sequence). The ends were cut back, 3 bases at V and 1 base at J, with 7 bases in the middle.

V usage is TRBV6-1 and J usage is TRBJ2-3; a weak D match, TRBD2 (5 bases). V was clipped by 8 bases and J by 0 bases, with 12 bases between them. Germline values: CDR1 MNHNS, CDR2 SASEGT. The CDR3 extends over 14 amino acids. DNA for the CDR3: TGTGCCAGCCAGCAAAGGACTAGCACAGATACGCAGTATTTT. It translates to CASQQRTSTDTQYF.

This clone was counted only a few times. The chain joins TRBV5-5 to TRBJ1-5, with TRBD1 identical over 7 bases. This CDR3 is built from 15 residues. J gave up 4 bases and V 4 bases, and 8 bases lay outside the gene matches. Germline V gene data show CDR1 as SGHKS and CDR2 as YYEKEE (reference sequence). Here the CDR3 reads CASSRTGTENQPQHF. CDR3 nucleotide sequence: TGTGCCAGCAGCCGAACCGGGACAGAAAATCAGCCCCAGCATTTT.

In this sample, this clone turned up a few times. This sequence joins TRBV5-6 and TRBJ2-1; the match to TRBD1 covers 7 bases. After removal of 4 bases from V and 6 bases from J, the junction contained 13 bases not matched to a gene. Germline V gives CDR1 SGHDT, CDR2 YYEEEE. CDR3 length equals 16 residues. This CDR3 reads CASSPSYRGEGNEQFF. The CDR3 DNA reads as TGTGCCAGCAGCCCCAGTTACAGGGGAGAGGGCAATGAGCAGTTCTTC.